These 10 T cell receptor beta chains share one sample of origin, sequenced in a study of T-cell memory formation after mild COVID-19. TCRdb reprocessed the 5' RACE reads with MiXCR, giving one entry per CDR3 protein. The sample shows some 97,000 distinct CDR3 sequences, 11% of them seen only once. Sequenced material: PBMCs or a T cell subset sorted from them (not recorded which). These TCRs come from a man younger than 35 who had mild COVID-19 (a few samples of this study predate the infection). Cell type and time point are not known.

V is TRBV15 and J is TRBJ2-7; possible D gene TRBD1, 6 bases. The CDR3 sequence is 11 residues long. Germline-derived CDR1 and CDR2 are LNHNV and YYDKDF (reference sequence). V was clipped by 9 bases and J by 7 bases, with 13 bases between them. The CDR3 sequence: CATEDSLEQYF. CDR3 coding DNA: TGTGCCACTGAGGACAGTCTTGAGCAGTACTTC.

This clonotype was counted ten times or more. The gene calls are TRBV6-5 and TRBJ2-1; 9 positions match TRBD1. The trim removed 6 bases at V and 2 bases at J, leaving 5 bases unmatched. The CDR3 runs 15 residues. CDR1 is MNHEY, CDR2 SVGAGI, per germline. CDR3 sequence reads: CASSQGQGTYNEQFF. The CDR3 bases are TGTGCCAGCAGCCAGGGACAGGGCACCTACAATGAGCAGTTCTTC.

This clonotype was counted ten times or more. The chain uses TRBV5-1 and TRBJ2-1, with a possible D match to TRBD1 (5 bases). Germline CDR1 reads SGHRS; CDR2 reads YFSETQ. V was cut by 4 bases and J by 0 bases, with 23 bases left in between. The CDR3 loop spans 19 amino acids. Written as DNA, the CDR3 is TGCGCCAGCAGCGCGCCGGACAATCAAAAGCACCGCTCCTACAATGAGCAGTTCTTC. This gives the protein CASSAPDNQKHRSYNEQFF.

The V call is TRBV28, the J call TRBJ2-7; a weak D match, TRBD1 (6 bases). Germline assignment: CDR1 MDHEN and CDR2 SYDVKM. V lost 4 bases to trimming and J lost 0 bases, with 16 bases between them. The CDR3 totals 16 residues. This chain's CDR3 is CASSSVTGGASYEQYV. CDR3 coding DNA: TGTGCCAGCAGTTCCGTGACAGGCGGTGCCTCCTACGAGCAGTACGTC.

V usage is TRBV19 and J usage is TRBJ1-5; 11 nucleotides align to TRBD1. V was clipped by 4 bases and J by 1 base; unmatched bases: 12. The CDR3 has 19 residues. CDR1 is LNHDA and CDR2 is SQIVND in the germline V gene (reference sequence). CDR3 protein: CASSTNPFGQGASNQPQHF. In DNA, the CDR3 is TGTGCCAGTAGTACCAATCCATTTGGACAGGGGGCGAGCAATCAGCCCCAGCATTTT.

This clonotype was seen a few times. The chain employs TRBV19 and TRBJ2-1; TRBD2 agrees at 13 bases. V shed 9 bases, J shed 0 bases, and the junction held 11 bases outside the gene matches. CDR3 length equals 18 residues. Germline V gene data show CDR1 as LNHDA and CDR2 as SQIVND (reference sequence). The CDR3 here is CASTEGTSGAISYNEQFF. In DNA, the CDR3 is TGTGCCAGCACCGAGGGGACTAGCGGGGCCATCTCCTACAATGAGCAGTTCTTC.

This clonotype has a handful of counts. The V and J genes are TRBV11-3 and TRBJ2-1, with D perhaps TRBD1 or TRBD2 (7 bases each). V was shortened by 4 bases and J by 4 bases, with 17 bases between the two germline ends. Germline loops: CDR1 SGHNT, CDR2 YENEEA. This CDR3 has 16 amino acids. CDR3 region: CASSSGEGAVYNEQFF. The CDR3 region has the DNA TGTGCCAGCAGCTCCGGGGAGGGGGCGGTTTACAATGAGCAGTTCTTC.

This clonotype was recorded at least ten times. CDR3 residues: CASSQRGQSTDTQYF. DNA of the CDR3: TGTGCCAGCTCACAGAGGGGGCAAAGCACAGATACGCAGTATTTT. The gene calls are TRBV18 and TRBJ2-3; TRBD1 matches 7 bases. The CDR3 is 15 amino acids. V gave up 4 bases and J gave up 0 bases; unmatched junction bases: 4. Germline V gene data show CDR1 as KGHSH and CDR2 as LQKENI.

This clonotype appeared a few times. This chain connects TRBV6-2 or TRBV6-3 to TRBJ2-2, with D unresolved. V lost 3 bases, J lost 7 bases, and 15 bases lay in between. The V gene's germline CDR1 is MNHEY and CDR2 SVGEGT. CDR3 length equals 15 residues. The DNA of the CDR3 is TGTGCCAGCAGTTATCTCTTTTCGGTTGGCGGGGAGCTGTTTTTT. Protein: CASSYLFSVGGELFF.

This clonotype was seen more than once but under ten times. The chain is built from TRBV7-2 and TRBJ2-3; weak D call: TRBD2 (6 bases). V gave up 5 bases and J gave up 3 bases, with 18 bases separating them. The CDR3 has 16 amino acids. Germline V CDR1 and CDR2: SGHTA, FQGNSA. The CDR3: CASSASRGGGTDTQYF. For the CDR3, the DNA is TGTGCCAGCAGCGCGAGCCGGGGAGGAGGTACAGATACGCAGTATTTT.